Described below is a single TCR beta chain sequence and its context. This sample was included in a study of blood T cell repertoires in COVID-19. Study background: Acute and convalescent COVID-19 specimens originated in the United States, Italy and Spain. In each case, the material was cDNA or gDNA derived from T cells, B-cell-depleted T cells, or PBMCs.

Original methodology: Amplification from reference gene primers served as the basis for estimated nucleated cell counts. Assay: immunoSEQ multiplex PCR; the TCRdb copy retains only in-frame clones and omits some. V, J and clone size derive from that table, while D and trimming were established from the DNA sequence. Of 150,000 to 200,000 clones in the sample, around nine tenths were seen once. V shed 8 bases and J 5 bases; nucleotides not matched to a gene: 6. CDR3 size: 15 residues. Per germline, CDR1 MNHEY and CDR2 SVGAGI. The gene calls are TRBV6-5 and TRBJ2-1; 13 nucleotides match TRBD2. The specimen was peripheral blood. The TCR originated in a human donor in a cohort sampled during active COVID-19. In nucleotides, the CDR3 is TGTGCCAGCCGACTAGCGGGAGGTCCACACAATGAGCAGTTCTTC. Its translation is CASRLAGGPHNEQFF.